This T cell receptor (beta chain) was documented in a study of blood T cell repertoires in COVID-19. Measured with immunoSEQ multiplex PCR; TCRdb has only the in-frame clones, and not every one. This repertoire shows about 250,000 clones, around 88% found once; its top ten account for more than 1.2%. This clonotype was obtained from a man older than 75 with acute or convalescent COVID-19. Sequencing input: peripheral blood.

The chain's CDR3 is CASSPPETEAFF. The CDR3 DNA sequence: TGTGCCAGCTCACCACCGGAGACTGAAGCTTTCTTT. This chain connects TRBV18 to TRBJ1-1; D gene unclear. The CDR3 is made up of 12 amino acids. CDR1 is KGHSH, CDR2 LQKENI, per germline. V gave up 0 bases and J gave up 5 bases, with 4 bases separating them.